This T cell receptor (beta chain) was sequenced in a study of blood T cells in healthy people across ages. The use of a sample-barcoded 5' primer and a J-beta primer mix characterized a second PCR of roughly 6 to 12 cycles. Every individual sample yielded 3 million or more paired-end reads (each containing CDR3). MiXCR was run by TCRdb on the 5' RACE reads, yielding one entry per CDR3 protein. The repertoire has about 1,600,000 distinct CDR3 sequences, roughly 40% of them found once; the top ten carry 7.9%. Findings of the study overall: Both higher diversity and more naive CD4+ cells marked long-lived donors when set against aged donors. Per million T cells, TCR beta diversity dropped roughly linearly as age increased.

V was clipped by 0 bases and J by 0 bases; unmatched bases: 4. Per the germline V gene, CDR1 is DFQATT and CDR2 is SNEGSKA (reference sequence). The CDR3 length is 16 residues. This clonotype was counted only a few times. What it binds is not known. This clonotype was obtained from a woman younger than 35 in good health. J is TRBJ2-1 and V is TRBV20-1; 8 bases line up with TRBD2. The sample comprised blood. CDR3 sequence reads: CSARDKSGGSYNEQFF. The CDR3 coding sequence is TGCAGTGCTAGAGATAAAAGCGGGGGCTCCTACAATGAGCAGTTCTTC.